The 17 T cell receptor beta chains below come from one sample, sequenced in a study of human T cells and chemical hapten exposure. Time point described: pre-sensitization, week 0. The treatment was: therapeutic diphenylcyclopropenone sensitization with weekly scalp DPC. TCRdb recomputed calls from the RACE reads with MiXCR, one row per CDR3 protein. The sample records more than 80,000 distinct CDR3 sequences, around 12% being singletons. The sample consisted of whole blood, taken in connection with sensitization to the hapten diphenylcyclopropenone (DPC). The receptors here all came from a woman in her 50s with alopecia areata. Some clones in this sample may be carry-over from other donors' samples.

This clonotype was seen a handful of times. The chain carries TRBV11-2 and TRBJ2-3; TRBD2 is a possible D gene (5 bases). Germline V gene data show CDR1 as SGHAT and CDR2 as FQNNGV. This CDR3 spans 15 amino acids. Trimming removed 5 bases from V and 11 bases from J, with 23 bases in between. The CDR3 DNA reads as TGTGCCAGCAGCCCCGCGGAGCTAGCCGGGTACGGGCAGTATTTT. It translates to CASSPAELAGYGQYF. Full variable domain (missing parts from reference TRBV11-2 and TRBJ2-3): EAGVAQSPRYKIIEKRQSVAFWCNPISGHATLYWYQQILGQGPKLLIQFQNNGVVDDSQLPKDRFSAERLKGVDSTLKIQPAKLEDSAVYLCASSPAELAGYGQYFGPGTRLTVL.

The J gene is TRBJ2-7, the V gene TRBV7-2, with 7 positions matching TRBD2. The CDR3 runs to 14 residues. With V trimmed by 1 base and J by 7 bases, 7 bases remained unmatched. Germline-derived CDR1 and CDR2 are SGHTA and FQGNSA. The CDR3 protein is CASSLGGGASEQYF. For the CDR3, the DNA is TGTGCCAGCAGCTTAGGCGGGGGAGCTTCGGAGCAGTACTTC.

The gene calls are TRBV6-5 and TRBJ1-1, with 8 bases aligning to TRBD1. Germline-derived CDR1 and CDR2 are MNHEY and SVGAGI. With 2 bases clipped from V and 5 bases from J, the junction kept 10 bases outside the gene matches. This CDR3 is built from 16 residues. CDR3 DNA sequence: TGTGCCAGCAGTTACCCCTTCGGACAGGGAAGAACTGAAGCTTTCTTT. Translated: CASSYPFGQGRTEAFF.

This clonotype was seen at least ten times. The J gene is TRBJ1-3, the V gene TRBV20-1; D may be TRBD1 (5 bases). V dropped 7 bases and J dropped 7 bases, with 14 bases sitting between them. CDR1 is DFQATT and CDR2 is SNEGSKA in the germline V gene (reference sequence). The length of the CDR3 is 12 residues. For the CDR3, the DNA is TGCAGTGTCCCCCGGGACCAGAACACCATATATTTT. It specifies CSVPRDQNTIYF.

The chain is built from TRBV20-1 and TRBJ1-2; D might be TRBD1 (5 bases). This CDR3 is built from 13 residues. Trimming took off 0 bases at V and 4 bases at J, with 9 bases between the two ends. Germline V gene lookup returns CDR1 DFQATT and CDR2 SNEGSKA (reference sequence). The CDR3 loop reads CSARDGTSYGYTF. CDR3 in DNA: TGCAGTGCTAGAGATGGGACGTCCTATGGCTACACCTTC.

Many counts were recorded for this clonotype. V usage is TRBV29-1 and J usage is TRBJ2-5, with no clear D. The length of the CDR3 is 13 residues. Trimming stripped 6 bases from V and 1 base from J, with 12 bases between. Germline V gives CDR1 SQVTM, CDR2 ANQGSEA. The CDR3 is CSVRANTQETQYF. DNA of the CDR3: TGCAGCGTCAGAGCGAACACCCAAGAGACCCAGTACTTC.

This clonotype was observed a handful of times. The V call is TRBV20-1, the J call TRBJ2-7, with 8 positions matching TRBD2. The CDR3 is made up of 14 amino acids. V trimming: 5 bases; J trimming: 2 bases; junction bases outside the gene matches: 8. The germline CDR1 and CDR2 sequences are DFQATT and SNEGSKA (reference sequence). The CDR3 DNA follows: TGCAGTGCTCAAAGCGGGAGAAGCCCCTACGAGCAGTACTTC. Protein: CSAQSGRSPYEQYF.

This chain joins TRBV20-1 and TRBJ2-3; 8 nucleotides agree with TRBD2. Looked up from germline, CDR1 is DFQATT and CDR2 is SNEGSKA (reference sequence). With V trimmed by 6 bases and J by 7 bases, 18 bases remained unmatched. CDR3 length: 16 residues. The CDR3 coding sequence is TGCAGTGCCGCCGCGGGGGCGGGAGGCCTCGCAAATACGCAGTATTTT. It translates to CSAAAGAGGLANTQYF.

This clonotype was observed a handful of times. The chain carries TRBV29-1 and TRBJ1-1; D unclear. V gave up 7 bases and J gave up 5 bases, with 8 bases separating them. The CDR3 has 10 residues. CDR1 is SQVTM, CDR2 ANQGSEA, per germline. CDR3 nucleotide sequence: TGCAGCGCCGAACTAACTGAAGCTTTCTTT. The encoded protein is CSAELTEAFF.

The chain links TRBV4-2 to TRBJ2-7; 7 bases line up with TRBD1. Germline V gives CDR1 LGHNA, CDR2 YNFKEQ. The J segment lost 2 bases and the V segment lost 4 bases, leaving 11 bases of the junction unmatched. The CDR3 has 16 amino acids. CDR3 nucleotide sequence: TGTGCCAGCAGCCGAACGGGACAGTTTTTAACCTACGAGCAGTACTTC. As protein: CASSRTGQFLTYEQYF.

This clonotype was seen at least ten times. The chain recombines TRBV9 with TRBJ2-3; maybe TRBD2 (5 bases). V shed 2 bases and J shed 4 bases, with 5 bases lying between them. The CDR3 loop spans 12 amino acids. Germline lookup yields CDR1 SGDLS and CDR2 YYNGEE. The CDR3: CASSVSADTQYF. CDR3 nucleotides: TGTGCCAGCAGCGTTAGCGCAGATACGCAGTATTTT.

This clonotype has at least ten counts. CDR3 nucleotide sequence: TGTGCCAGCAGCCAAGATCTATCGGTTGTTGTGGATACGCAGTATTTT. This codes for CASSQDLSVVVDTQYF. The chain links TRBV4-2 to TRBJ2-3, with D hard to call. In germline, CDR1 is LGHNA, CDR2 YNFKEQ. The CDR3 is 16 residues long. V shed 0 bases and J shed 6 bases, with 16 bases lying between them.

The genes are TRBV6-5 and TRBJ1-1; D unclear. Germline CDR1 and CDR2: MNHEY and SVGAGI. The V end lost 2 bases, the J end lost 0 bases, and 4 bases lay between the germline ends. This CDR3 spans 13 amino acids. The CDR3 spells CASSYEVNTEAFF. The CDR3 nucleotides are TGTGCCAGCAGTTACGAAGTGAACACTGAAGCTTTCTTT.

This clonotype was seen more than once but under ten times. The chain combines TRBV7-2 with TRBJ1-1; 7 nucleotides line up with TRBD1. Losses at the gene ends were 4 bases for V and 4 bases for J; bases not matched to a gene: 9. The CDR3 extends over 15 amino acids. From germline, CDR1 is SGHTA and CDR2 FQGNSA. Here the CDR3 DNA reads TGTGCCAGCAGCTCCCGACAGGGTGTGAGCACTGAAGCTTTCTTT. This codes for CASSSRQGVSTEAFF.

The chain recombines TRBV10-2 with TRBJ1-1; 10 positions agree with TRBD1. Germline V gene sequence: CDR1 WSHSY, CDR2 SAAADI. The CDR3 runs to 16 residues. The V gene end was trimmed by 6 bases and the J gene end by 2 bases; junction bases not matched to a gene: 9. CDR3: CASRAGDRGSNTEAFF. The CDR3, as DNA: TGCGCCAGCAGGGCGGGGGACAGGGGATCAAACACTGAAGCTTTCTTT.

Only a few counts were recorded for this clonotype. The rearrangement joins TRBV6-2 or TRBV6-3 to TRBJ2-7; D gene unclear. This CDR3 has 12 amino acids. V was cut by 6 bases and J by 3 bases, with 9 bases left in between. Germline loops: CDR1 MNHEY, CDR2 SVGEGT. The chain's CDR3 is CASRPSGYEQYF. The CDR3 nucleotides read TGTGCCAGCAGACCCTCGGGCTACGAGCAGTACTTC.

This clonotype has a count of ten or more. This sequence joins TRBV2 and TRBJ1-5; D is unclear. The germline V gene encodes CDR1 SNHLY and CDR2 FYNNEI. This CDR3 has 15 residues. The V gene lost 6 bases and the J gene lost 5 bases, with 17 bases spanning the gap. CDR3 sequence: CASRRNTERYQPQHF. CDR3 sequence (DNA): TGTGCCAGCAGGAGGAACACGGAACGTTATCAGCCCCAGCATTTT.